This T cell receptor beta chain emerged from a study of long-term antiretroviral therapy in people with HIV. The assay, immunoSEQ v3.0, was run at survey level. This table comes from immunoSEQ multiplex PCR, and its TCRdb copy is limited to in-frame clones, with some not included. This table has 25,000 to 30,000 clones, about 93% appearing once. As regards this clone: Its specificity is unknown.

Trimming cost V 2 bases and J 11 bases, with 12 bases left between them. Germline CDR1 reads PRHDT; CDR2 reads FYEKMQ (reference sequence). The CDR3 runs to 13 residues. Whole-study results and caveats: Pre-ART clonal expansions dominated every time point's repertoire.

Sequenced material: unsorted PBMCs, taken 5.2 years after starting antiretroviral therapy. The clonotype originates from a woman in her thirties or forties with HIV. This rearrangement joins TRBV13 to TRBJ2-2; D perhaps matches TRBD2 (5 bases). DNA of the CDR3: TGTGCCAGCAGCTTATACGGCGGGCCCGAGCTGTTTTTT. Translation: CASSLYGGPELFF.